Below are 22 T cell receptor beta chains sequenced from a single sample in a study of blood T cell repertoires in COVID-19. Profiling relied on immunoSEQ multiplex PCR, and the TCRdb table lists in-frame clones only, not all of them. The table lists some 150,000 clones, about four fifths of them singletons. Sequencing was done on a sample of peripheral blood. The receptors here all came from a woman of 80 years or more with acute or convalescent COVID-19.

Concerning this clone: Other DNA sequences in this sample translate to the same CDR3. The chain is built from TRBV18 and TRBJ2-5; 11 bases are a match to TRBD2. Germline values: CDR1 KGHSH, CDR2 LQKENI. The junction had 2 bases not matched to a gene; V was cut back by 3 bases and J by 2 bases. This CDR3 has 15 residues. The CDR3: CASSPGTSGQETQYF. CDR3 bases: TGTGCCAGCTCACCCGGGACTAGCGGACAAGAGACCCAGTACTTC.

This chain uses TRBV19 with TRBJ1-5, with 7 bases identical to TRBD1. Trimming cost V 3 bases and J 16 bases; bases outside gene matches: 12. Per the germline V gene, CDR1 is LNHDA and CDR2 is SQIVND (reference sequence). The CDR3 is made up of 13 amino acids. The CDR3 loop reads CASSIQGGRRSHF. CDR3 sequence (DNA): TGTGCCAGTAGTATCCAAGGGGGCAGAAGGTCTCATTTT.

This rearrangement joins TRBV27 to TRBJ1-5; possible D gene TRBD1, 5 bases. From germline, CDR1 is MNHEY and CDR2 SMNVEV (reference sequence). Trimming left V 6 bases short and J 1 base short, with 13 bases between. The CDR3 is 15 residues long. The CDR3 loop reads CASSLGQGSNQPQHF. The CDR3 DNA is TGTGCCAGCAGCCTGGGGCAGGGAAGCAATCAGCCCCAGCATTTT.

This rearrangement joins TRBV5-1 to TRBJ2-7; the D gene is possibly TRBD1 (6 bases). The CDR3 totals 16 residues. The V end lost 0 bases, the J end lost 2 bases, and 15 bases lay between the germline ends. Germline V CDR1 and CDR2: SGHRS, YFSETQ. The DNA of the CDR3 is TGCGCCAGCAGCTTGGCCGAGTTAACAGGGACCTACGAGCAGTACTTC. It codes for CASSLAELTGTYEQYF.

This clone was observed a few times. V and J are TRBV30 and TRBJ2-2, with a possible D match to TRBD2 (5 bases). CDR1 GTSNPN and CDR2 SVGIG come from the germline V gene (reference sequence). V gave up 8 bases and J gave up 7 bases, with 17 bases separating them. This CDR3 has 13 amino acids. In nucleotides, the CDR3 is TGTGCCGGAAAACTAGTGATCATCGGGGAGCTGTTTTTT. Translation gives CAGKLVIIGELFF.

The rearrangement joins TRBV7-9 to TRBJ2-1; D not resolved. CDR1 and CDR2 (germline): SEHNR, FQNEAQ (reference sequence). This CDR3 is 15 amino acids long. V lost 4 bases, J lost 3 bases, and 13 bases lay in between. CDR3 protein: CASSSPSAYYNEQFF. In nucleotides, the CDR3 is TGTGCCAGCAGCTCCCCCAGCGCTTACTACAATGAGCAGTTCTTC.

CDR3 nucleotide sequence: TGTGCCAGCAGCCAAGATCGGAGGGGCCCAATCGTGAGAGATACGCAGTATTTT. This encodes CASSQDRRGPIVRDTQYF. The rearrangement uses TRBV3-1 (or the pseudogene TRBV3-2) and TRBJ2-3; tentative D call: TRBD2 (6 bases). V was clipped by 0 bases and J by 5 bases, with 21 bases between them. The length of the CDR3 is 18 residues. Germline V gene data show CDR1 as LGHDT and CDR2 as YNNKEL (reference sequence).

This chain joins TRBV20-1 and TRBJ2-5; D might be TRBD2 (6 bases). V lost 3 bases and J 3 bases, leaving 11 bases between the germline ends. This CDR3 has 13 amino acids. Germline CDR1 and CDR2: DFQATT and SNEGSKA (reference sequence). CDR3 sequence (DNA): TGCAGTGCTAGTAAGGGAGGAGAAGAGACCCAGTACTTC. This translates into CSASKGGEETQYF.

The CDR3 is CASSVDTSGRASTYEQYF. The CDR3 DNA is TGTGCCAGCAGTGTAGACACTAGCGGGAGGGCGAGCACCTACGAGCAGTACTTC. The V gene is TRBV28, the J gene TRBJ2-7; 13 positions agree with TRBD2. Germline V CDR1 and CDR2: MDHEN, SYDVKM. J lost 2 bases, V lost 5 bases, and 12 bases had no gene match. The CDR3 sequence is 18 residues long. The full variable domain, with the rest looked up from reference TRBV28 and TRBJ2-7, is DVKVTQSSRYLVKRTGEKVFLECVQDMDHENMFWYRQDPGLGLRLIYFSYDVKMKEKGDIPEGYSVSREKKERFSLILESASTNQTSMYLCASSVDTSGRASTYEQYFGPGTRLTVT.

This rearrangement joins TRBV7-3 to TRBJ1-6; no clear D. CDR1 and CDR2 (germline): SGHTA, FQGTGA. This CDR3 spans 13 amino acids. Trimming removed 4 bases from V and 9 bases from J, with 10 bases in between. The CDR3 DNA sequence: TGTGCCAGCAGCTCGGGGTCGGGTTCACCCCTCCACTTT. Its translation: CASSSGSGSPLHF.

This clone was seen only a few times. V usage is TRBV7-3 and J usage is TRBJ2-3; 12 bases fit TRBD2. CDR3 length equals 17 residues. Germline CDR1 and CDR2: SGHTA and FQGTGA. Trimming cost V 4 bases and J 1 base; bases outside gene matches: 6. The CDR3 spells CASSSRLAGDRTDTQYF. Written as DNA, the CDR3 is TGTGCCAGCAGCTCTCGACTAGCGGGAGATCGCACAGATACGCAGTATTTT.

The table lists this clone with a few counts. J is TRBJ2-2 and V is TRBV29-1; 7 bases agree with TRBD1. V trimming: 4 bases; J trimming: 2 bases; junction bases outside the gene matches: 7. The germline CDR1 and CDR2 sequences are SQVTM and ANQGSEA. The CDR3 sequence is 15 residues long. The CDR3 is CSVGGQSLNTGELFF. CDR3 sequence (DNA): TGCAGCGTTGGGGGACAGTCCCTTAACACCGGGGAGCTGTTTTTT.

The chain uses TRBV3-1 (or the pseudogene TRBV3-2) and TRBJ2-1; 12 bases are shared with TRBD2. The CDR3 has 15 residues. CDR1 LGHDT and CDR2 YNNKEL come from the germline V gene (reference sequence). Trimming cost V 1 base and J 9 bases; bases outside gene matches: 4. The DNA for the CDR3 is TGTGCCAGCAGCCAAGGACTAGCGGGAGTTTTTGAGCAGTTCTTC. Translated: CASSQGLAGVFEQFF.

The CDR3 loop is CASSGDRVDEQYF. DNA for the CDR3: TGCGCCAGCAGCGGAGACAGGGTCGACGAGCAGTACTTC. The chain carries TRBV23-1 and TRBJ2-7; 7 nucleotides line up with TRBD1. TRBV23-1 is assigned to the ORF class and has an uncertain function. J was trimmed by 5 bases and V by 6 bases; bases with no gene match: 7. The CDR3 is 13 amino acids.

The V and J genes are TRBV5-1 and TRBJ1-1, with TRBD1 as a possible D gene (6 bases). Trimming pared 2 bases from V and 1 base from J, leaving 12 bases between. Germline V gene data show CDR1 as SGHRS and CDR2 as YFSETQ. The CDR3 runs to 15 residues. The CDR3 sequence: CASSFVRGGNTEAFF. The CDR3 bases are TGCGCCAGCAGCTTCGTCAGAGGGGGGAACACTGAAGCTTTCTTT. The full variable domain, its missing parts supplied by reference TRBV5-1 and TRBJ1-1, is KAGVTQTPRYLIKTRGQQVTLSCSPISGHRSVSWYQQTPGQGLQFLFEYFSETQRNKGNFPGRFSGRQFSNSRSEMNVSTLELGDSALYLCASSFVRGGNTEAFFGQGTRLTVV.

This CDR3 reads CASSLGQDRSNQPQHF. The CDR3 nucleotides read TGTGCCAGCAGCTTAGGACAGGACCGGAGCAATCAGCCCCAGCATTTT. The V gene is TRBV5-5, the J gene TRBJ1-5, with 7 bases fitting TRBD1. J lost 1 base, V lost 2 bases, and 6 bases had no gene match. The CDR3 runs to 16 residues. Per the germline V gene, CDR1 is SGHKS and CDR2 is YYEKEE (reference sequence).

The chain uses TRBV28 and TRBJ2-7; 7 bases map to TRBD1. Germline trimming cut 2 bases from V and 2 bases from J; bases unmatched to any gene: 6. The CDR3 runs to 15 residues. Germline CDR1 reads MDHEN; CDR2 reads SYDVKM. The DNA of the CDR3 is TGTGCCAGCAGTTTAGTACAGGGGATTGCCTACGAGCAGTACTTC. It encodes CASSLVQGIAYEQYF.

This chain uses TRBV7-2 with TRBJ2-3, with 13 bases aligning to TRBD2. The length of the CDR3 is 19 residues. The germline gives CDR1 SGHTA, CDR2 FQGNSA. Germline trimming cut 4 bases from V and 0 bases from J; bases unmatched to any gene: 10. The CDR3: CASSSFRTSGGSSTDTQYF. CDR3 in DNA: TGTGCCAGCAGCTCTTTCCGGACTAGCGGGGGTTCTAGCACAGATACGCAGTATTTT.

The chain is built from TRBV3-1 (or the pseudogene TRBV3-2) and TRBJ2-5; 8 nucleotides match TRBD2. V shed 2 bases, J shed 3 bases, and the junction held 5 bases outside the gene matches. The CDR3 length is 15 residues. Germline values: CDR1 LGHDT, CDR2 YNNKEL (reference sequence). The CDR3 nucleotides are TGTGCCAGCAGCCAACAAGCGGGAGCGGAAGAGACCCAGTACTTC. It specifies CASSQQAGAEETQYF.

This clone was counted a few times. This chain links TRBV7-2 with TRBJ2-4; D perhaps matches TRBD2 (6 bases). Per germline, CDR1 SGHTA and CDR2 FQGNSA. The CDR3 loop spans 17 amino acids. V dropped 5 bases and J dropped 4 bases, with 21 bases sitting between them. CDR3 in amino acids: CASSLPFGGRLKNIQYF. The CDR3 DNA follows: TGTGCCAGCAGCCTCCCCTTTGGGGGGAGACTAAAAAACATTCAGTACTTC.

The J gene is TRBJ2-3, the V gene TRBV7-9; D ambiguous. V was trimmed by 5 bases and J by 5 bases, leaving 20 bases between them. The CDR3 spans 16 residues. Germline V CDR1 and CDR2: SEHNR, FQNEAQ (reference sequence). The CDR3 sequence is CASSPRLGQVRDTQYF. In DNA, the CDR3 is TGTGCCAGCAGCCCTAGGCTAGGCCAAGTAAGAGATACGCAGTATTTT.

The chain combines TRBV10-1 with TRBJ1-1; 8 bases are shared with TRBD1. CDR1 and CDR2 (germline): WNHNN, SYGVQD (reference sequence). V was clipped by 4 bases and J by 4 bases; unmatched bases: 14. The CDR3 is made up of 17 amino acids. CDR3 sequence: CASSGPKRQGLATEAFF. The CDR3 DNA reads TGCGCCAGCAGTGGGCCGAAAAGACAGGGGTTAGCCACTGAAGCTTTCTTT.